This T cell receptor (beta chain) was recorded in a study of T cell responses to AZD1222 COVID-19 vaccine. Only in-frame clones appear in the TCRdb table, and some are missing; sequencing was by immunoSEQ multiplex PCR. The data show around 110,000 clones, with around nine tenths seen just once and about 10% held by the top ten. Germline V gives CDR1 MNHEY, CDR2 SVGAGI. This CDR3 contains 14 residues. V dropped 5 bases and J dropped 2; count of bases not matched to a gene: 5. The receptor was derived from an adult in good health. The sample here was peripheral blood, taken on day 0 of AZD1222 vaccination. V gene TRBV6-5 combines with J gene TRBJ1-2; 7 positions match TRBD1. For the CDR3, the DNA is TGTGCCAGCAGTCAGGGGGGTTGGAACTATGGCTACACCTTC. This translates into CASSQGGWNYGYTF.